These 2 T cell receptor beta chains came from one sample sequenced in a study of T cells after yellow fever vaccination. Using its own MiXCR run on the 5' RACE reads, TCRdb lists one record per CDR3 protein. The table lists around 400,000 distinct CDR3 sequences, roughly 12% of them singletons. Sequences were derived from PBMCs, sampled on the day of the first yellow fever vaccination. The receptors were sampled from a man younger than 35 who received the YFV17D yellow fever vaccine.

The J gene is TRBJ2-7, the V gene TRBV20-1; D not resolved. The V end was cut by 3 bases, the J end by 1 base, with 13 bases between. Germline-derived CDR1 and CDR2 are DFQATT and SNEGSKA (reference sequence). The CDR3 has 14 residues. CDR3 nucleotides: TGCAGTGCTAGGTCGACGAGGTCGTCCTACGAGCAGTACTTC. It specifies CSARSTRSSYEQYF.

This clonotype was observed a handful of times. The J gene is TRBJ2-1, the V gene TRBV6-4, with a tentative D call TRBD1 (6 bases). From germline, CDR1 is MRHNA and CDR2 SNTAGT. The CDR3 extends over 15 amino acids. Trimming took off 5 bases at V and 1 base at J, with 12 bases between the two ends. The CDR3 sequence: CASSQQGLSYNEQFF. In nucleotides, the CDR3 is TGTGCCAGCAGTCAACAGGGCCTATCCTACAATGAGCAGTTCTTC.